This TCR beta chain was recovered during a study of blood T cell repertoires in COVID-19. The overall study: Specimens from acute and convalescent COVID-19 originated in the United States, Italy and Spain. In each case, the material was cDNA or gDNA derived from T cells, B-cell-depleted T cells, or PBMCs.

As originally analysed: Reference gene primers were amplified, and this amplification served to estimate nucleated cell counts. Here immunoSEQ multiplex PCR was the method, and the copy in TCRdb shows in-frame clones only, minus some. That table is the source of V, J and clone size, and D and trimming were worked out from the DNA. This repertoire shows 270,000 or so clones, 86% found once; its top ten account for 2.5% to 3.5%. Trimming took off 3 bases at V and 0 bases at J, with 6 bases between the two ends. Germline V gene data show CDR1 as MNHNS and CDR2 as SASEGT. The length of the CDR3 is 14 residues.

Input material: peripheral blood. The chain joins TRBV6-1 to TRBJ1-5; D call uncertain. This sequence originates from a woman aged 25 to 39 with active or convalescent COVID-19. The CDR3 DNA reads TGTGCCAGCAGTGAGACAAATAGCAATCAGCCCCAGCATTTT. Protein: CASSETNSNQPQHF.